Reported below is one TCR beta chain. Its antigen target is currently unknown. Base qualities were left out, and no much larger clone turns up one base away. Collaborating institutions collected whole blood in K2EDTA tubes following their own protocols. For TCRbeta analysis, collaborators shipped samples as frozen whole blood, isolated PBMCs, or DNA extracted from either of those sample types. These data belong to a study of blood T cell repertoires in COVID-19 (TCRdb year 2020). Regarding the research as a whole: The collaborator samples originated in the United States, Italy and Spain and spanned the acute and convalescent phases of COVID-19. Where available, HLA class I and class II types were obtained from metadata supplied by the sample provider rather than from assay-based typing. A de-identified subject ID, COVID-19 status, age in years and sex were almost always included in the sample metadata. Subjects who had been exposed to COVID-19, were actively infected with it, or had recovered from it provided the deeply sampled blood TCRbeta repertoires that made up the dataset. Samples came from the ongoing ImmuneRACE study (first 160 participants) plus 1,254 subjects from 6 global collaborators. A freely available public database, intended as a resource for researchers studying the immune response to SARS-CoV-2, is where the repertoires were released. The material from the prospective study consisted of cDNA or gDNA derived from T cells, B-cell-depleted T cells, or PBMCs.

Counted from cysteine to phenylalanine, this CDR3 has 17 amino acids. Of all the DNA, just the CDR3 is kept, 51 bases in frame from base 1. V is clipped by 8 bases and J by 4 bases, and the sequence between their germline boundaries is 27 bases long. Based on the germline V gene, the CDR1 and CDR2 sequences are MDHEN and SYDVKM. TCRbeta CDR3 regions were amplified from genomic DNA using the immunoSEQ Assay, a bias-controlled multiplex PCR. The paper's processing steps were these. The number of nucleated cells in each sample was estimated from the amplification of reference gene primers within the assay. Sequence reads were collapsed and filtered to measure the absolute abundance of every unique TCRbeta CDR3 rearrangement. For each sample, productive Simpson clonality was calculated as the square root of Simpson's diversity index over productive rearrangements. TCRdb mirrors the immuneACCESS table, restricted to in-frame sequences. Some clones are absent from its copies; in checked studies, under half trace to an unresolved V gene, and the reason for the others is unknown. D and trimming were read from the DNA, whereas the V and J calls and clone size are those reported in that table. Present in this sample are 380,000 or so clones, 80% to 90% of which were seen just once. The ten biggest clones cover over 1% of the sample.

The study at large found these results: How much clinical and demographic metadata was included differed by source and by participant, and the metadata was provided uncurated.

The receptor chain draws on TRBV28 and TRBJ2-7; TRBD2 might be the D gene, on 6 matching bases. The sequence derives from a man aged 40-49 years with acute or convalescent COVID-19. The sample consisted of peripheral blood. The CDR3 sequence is CASDSKARLEVPYEQYF. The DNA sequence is TGTGCCAGCGATTCAAAGGCGCGACTAGAGGTACCGTACGAGCAGTACTTC.